Given below is one TCR beta chain in context. Its antigen is undetermined. The data were taken from a study of blood T cells in healthy people across ages. Overall study findings and caveats: PBMCs went unsorted, and a conclusive naive versus antigen-experienced comparison was therefore prevented. Lack of knowledge of donor CMV status possibly confounded expanded clonotype changes. With age, beta diversity per million T cells declined roughly linearly, significantly by 40 to 50.

Together with a sample-barcoded 5' primer, a J-beta primer mix was included in a second PCR lasting about 7 to 11 cycles. MiXCR, run by TCRdb on the 5' RACE reads, gives a single entry per CDR3 protein. The repertoire holds about 1 million distinct CDR3 sequences, over 35% seen once, with 18% in the top ten. Looked up from germline, CDR1 is SGDLS and CDR2 is YYNGEE. V shed 4 bases, J shed 0 bases, and the junction held 10 bases outside the gene matches. This CDR3 spans 18 amino acids. The V gene is TRBV9, the J gene TRBJ2-6; 7 nucleotides line up with TRBD2. The source is a woman aged 55-69 years in good health. What was sequenced was blood. This CDR3 is CASSTQTGGSSGANVLTF. For the CDR3, the DNA is TGTGCCAGCAGCACCCAGACCGGGGGGAGCTCTGGGGCCAACGTCCTGACTTTC.